This section outlines one TCR beta chain sequence together with its context. Its antigen is unknown. Given a much more abundant clone one base away, this may be a read error. Researchers prepared the TCRbeta library using unique molecular identifiers, the study reports. Each CDR3 protein is one row after TCRdb ran MiXCR on the PCR reads. The sample consists of about 340,000 distinct CDR3 sequences, 15% to 20% of them appearing once. This entry belongs to a study of T-cell reconstitution after alpha-beta-depleted transplantation in children. General study findings and limits: Surviving recipient T cells and thymic progenitors accounted for the high day-60 TCRbeta diversity observed in some patients.

The CDR3 runs 16 residues. CDR1 and CDR2 from the germline V gene are MDHEN and SYDVKM. This specimen consisted of PBMCs, mostly from graft donor cells, obtained 360 days after TCRalphabeta/CD19-depleted stem cell transplant. This chain connects TRBV28 to TRBJ2-1, with TRBD2 identical over 8 bases. The TCR was taken from a male patient aged 2 to 10 who had a stem cell transplant for acute lymphoblastic leukemia, so the T cells may come from the graft donor. The CDR3 coding sequence is TGTGCCAGAAGTTTCCTGGCGGGAGGCTCCTACAATGAGCAGTTCTTC. This translates into CARSFLAGGSYNEQFF.